A selection of T cell receptor beta chains follows, all from one sample in a study of cytomegalovirus exposure and HLA in healthy donors. Here immunoSEQ multiplex PCR was the method, and the copy in TCRdb shows in-frame clones only, minus some. The data contain 200,000 to 250,000 clones, roughly 80% of them singletons. Sequencing was done on a sample of PBMCs. Receptors were obtained from a girl aged 2-10 years in good health and CMV-seronegative. CDR3s include the opening cysteine and the closing phenylalanine or tryptophan. The D gene is left open where the match is weak. For some rows the clone size is stated as once, few or many, or as a class when expanded; others skip it.

size | J | D | V | CDR3 | DNA
NA | TRBJ1-2 | NA | TRBV5-6 | CASSQGQTDGYTF | TGTGCCAGCAGCCAGGGTCAAACGGATGGCTACACCTTC
NA | TRBJ1-1 | NA | TRBV30 | CAWNTGLGTEAFF | TGTGCCTGGAACACAGGGTTGGGCACTGAAGCTTTCTTT
NA | TRBJ1-4 | TRBD1 | TRBV5-1 | CASSYQTGTENEKLFF | TGCGCCAGCAGCTACCAAACCGGGACAGAGAATGAAAAACTGTTTTTT
once | TRBJ1-2 | TRBD1 | TRBV15 | CATSRDKDRYLHGYTF | TGTGCCACCAGCAGGGACAAGGACAGGTACTTGCATGGCTACACCTTC
once | TRBJ1-1 | NA | TRBV7-9 | CASSLGTVGEAFF | TGTGCCAGCAGCCTCGGGACTGTCGGTGAAGCTTTCTTT
NA | TRBJ1-1 | TRBD1 | TRBV5-1 | CASSLGTGTEAFF | TGCGCCAGCAGCTTGGGGACAGGCACTGAAGCTTTCTTT
once | TRBJ2-1 | NA | TRBV14 | CASSQVRDEQFF | TGTGCCAGCAGCCAAGTCAGGGATGAGCAGTTCTTC
NA | TRBJ2-3 | NA | TRBV5-1 | CASSGQLRTDTQYF | TGCGCCAGCTCCGGACAGTTGCGCACAGATACGCAGTATTTT
few | TRBJ2-7 | NA | TRBV6-5 | CASSYRAGYEQYF | TGTGCCAGCAGTTACAGGGCGGGCTACGAGCAGTACTTC
NA | TRBJ1-4 | NA | TRBV29-1 | CSVGADNEKLFF | TGCAGCGTTGGGGCAGACAATGAAAAACTGTTTTTT
NA | TRBJ2-1 | NA | TRBV4-1 | CASSQVAGASYYNEQFF | TGCGCCAGCAGCCAAGTGGCAGGTGCTTCATACTACAATGAGCAGTTCTTC
NA | TRBJ2-7 | TRBD1 | TRBV2 | CASGHRGYEQYF | TGTGCCAGCGGTCACAGGGGCTACGAGCAGTACTTC
NA | TRBJ1-1 | NA | TRBV30 | CAWRHGNTEAFF | TGTGCCTGGAGGCACGGGAACACTGAAGCTTTCTTT
NA | TRBJ2-4 | NA | TRBV13 | CASSLGWASKNIQYF | TGTGCCAGCAGCTTAGGGTGGGCAAGTAAAAACATTCAGTACTTC
NA | TRBJ1-2 | NA | TRBV18 | CASSSDRNYGYTF | TGTGCCAGCTCATCTGACAGGAACTATGGCTACACCTTC
NA | TRBJ1-2 | TRBD1 | TRBV5-1 | CASTTGTAYGYTF | TGCGCCAGCACAACCGGGACAGCCTATGGCTACACCTTC
NA | TRBJ1-2 | NA | TRBV10-3 | CAIGDRWSARSGFGYTF | TGTGCCATCGGAGACCGCTGGTCTGCCCGATCCGGATTTGGCTACACCTTC
NA | TRBJ2-1 | NA | TRBV4-1 | CASSQGVGGEQFF | TGCGCCAGCAGCCAAGGGGTTGGGGGCGAGCAGTTCTTC
NA | TRBJ2-1 | TRBD1 | TRBV2 | CASRAGTGEKNEQFF | TGTGCCAGCAGGGCCGGGACAGGGGAAAAAAATGAGCAGTTCTTC
NA | TRBJ2-1 | TRBD2 | TRBV19 | CASRRGGEAYNEQFF | TGTGCCAGTAGGCGGGGAGGGGAGGCCTACAATGAGCAGTTCTTC